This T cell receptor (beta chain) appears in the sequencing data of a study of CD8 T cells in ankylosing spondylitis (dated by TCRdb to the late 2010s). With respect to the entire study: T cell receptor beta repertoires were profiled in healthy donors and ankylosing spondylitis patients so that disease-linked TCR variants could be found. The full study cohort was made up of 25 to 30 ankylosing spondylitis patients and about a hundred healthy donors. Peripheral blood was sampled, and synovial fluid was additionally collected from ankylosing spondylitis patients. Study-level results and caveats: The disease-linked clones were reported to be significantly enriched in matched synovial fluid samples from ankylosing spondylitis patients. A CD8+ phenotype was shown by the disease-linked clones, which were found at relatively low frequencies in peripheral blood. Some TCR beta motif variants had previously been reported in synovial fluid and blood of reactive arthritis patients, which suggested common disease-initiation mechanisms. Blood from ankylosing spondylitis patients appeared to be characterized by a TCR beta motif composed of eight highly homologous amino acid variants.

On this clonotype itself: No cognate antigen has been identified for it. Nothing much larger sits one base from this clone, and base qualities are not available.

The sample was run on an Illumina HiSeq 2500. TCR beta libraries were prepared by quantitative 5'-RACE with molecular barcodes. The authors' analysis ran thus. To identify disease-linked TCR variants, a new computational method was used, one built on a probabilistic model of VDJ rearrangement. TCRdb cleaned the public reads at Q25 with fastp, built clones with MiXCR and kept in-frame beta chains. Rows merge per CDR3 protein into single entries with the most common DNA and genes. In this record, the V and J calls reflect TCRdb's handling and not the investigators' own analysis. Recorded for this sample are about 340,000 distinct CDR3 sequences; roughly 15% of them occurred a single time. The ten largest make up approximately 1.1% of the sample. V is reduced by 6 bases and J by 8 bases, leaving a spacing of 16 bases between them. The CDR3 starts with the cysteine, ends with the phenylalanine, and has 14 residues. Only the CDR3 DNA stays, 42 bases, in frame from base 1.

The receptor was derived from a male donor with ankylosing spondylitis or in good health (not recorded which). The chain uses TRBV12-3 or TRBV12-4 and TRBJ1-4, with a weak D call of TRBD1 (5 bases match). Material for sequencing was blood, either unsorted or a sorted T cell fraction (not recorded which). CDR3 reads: CASRPGPPSEKLFF. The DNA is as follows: TGTGCCAGCAGGCCGGGACCCCCCAGCGAAAAACTGTTTTTT.